This TCR beta chain originates from a study of T cells in Graves' hyperthyroidism and ophthalmopathy. Hyperthyroidism was newly diagnosed in patients aged 18 to 65 (duration under 2 months). Diagnosis rested on symptoms, serum thyroxine and TRAb, thyroid ultrasound, and orbital computed tomography. RNA transcripts provided the source from which TCR beta CDR3 regions were amplified. HTBI primers were employed in a first-round RT-PCR of the TCR CDR3. TCRdb reprocessed the multiplex PCR reads via MiXCR and lists one record per CDR3 protein. Of about 540,000 distinct CDR3 sequences listed, around 46% are singletons. The CDR3 has 17 residues. Trimming took off 5 bases at V and 0 bases at J, with 15 bases between the two ends. Germline CDR1 and CDR2: KGHDR and SFDVKD. With respect to this clonotype: The antigen is not known.

Whole-study findings and limits: The majority of expanded thyroid clonotypes above 0.001 also appeared in blood. In simple terms, a model built on 13 V-J features told ophthalmopathy apart from stable hyperthyroidism.

Sequenced sample: peripheral blood or thyroid tissue (not recorded which). This sequence joins TRBV24-1 and TRBJ2-2; D might be TRBD1 (5 bases). The receptor's source is a woman between 18 and 29 years old with Graves' hyperthyroidism. The CDR3 nucleotides read TGTGCCACCAGTGGTCGCCAGGGTTACGCGAACACCGGGGAGCTGTTTTTT. It encodes CATSGRQGYANTGELFF.